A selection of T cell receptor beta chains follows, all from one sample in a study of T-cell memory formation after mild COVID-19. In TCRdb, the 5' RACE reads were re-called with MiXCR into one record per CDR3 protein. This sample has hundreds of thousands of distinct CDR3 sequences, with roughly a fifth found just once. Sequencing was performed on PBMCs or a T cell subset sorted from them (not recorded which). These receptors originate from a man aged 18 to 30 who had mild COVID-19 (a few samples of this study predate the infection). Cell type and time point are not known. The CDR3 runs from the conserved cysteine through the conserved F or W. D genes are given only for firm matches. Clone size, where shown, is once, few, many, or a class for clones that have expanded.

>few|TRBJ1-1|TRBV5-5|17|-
TGTGCCAGCAGCTTGGCAGGTCAGGAGCTGATGAACACTGAAGCTTTCTTT
CASSLAGQELMNTEAFF
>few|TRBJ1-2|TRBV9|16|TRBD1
TGTGCCAGCAGCATCTCCCAACGACAGGGCACCAATGGCTACACCTTC
CASSISQRQGTNGYTF
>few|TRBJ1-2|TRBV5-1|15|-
TGCGCCAGCAGCCCCGGGTCAGTACAGGGCCACGGCTACACCTTC
CASSPGSVQGHGYTF
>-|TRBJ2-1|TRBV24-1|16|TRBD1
TGTGCCACCAGTGATGGAACCGGGACAGTGGGCAATGAGCAGTTCTTC
CATSDGTGTVGNEQFF
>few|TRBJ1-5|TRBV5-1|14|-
TGCGCCAGCAGCTTCGCGGAGGGAGGTCAGCCCCAGCATTTT
CASSFAEGGQPQHF
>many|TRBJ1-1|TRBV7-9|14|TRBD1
TGTGCCAGCGGGCCTGGGACAGGGAACACTGAAGCTTTCTTT
CASGPGTGNTEAFF
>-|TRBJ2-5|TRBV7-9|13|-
TGTGCCAGCAGCTCAGGGGATTCGGAGACCCAGTACTTC
CASSSGDSETQYF
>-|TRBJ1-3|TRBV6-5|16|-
TGTGCCAGCAGTCGGACAAGTGACTCAGGGGGAAACACCATATATTTT
CASSRTSDSGGNTIYF
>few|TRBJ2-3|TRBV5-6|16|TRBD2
TGTGCCAGTAGCACCCCCCAGCGGGGGGTCACAGATACGCAGTATTTT
CASSTPQRGVTDTQYF
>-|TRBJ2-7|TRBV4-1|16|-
TGCGCCAGCAGCCAGGCGCCCGGGGCGCGGGTCTACGAGCAGTACTTC
CASSQAPGARVYEQYF
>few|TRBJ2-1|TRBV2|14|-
TGTGCCAGCAGCCGGGATCAGCTCGTGGGTGAGCAGTTCTTC
CASSRDQLVGEQFF
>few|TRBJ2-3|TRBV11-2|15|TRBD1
TGTGCCAGCAGTTTCCGGACAGGGGGAGCAGATACGCAGTATTTT
CASSFRTGGADTQYF
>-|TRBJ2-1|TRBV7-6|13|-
TGTGCCAGCAGCCGCGAAGAGTACAATGAGCAGTTCTTC
CASSREEYNEQFF
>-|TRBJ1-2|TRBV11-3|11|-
TGTGCCAGTAGCAGGGCCTATGGCTACACCTTC
CASSRAYGYTF
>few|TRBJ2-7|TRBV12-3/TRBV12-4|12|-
TGTGCCAGCAGTTTAGGGCAGGGAAAGCAGTACTTC
CASSLGQGKQYF
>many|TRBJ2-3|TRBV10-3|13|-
TGTGCCATCAGTGATTTTAGGGGAGATACGCAGTATTTT
CAISDFRGDTQYF
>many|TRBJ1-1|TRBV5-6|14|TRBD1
TGTGCCAGCAGCTGGGGACAGGGTTGGACTGAAGCTTTCTTT
CASSWGQGWTEAFF
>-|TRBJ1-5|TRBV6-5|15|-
TGTGCCAGCAGTTACTCTTTTGGGGACAATCAGCCCCAGCATTTT
CASSYSFGDNQPQHF
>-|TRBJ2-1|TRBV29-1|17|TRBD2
TGCAGCGTTGAGGGACTAGCGGGACATGCCTCCTACAATGAGCAGTTCTTC
CSVEGLAGHASYNEQFF
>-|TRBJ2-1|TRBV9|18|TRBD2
TGTGCCAGCAGCGTAGTTGCTCGGTCAACTAGCGGGTACAATGAGCAGTTCTTC
CASSVVARSTSGYNEQFF
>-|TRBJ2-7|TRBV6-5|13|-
TGTGCCAGCAGTTACTCTGAATCCTACGAGCAGTACTTC
CASSYSESYEQYF
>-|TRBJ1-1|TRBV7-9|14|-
TGTGCCAGCAGCGAGAGCACAGGGTCGGCTGAAGCTTTCTTT
CASSESTGSAEAFF
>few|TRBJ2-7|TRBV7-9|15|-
TGTGCCAGCAGCTTAGCGGGGGGCAGCCTACGGGAGCAGTACTTC
CASSLAGGSLREQYF
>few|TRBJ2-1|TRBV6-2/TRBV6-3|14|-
TGTGCCAGCAGGAGACAGGACCTTTACAATGAGCAGTTCTTC
CASRRQDLYNEQFF
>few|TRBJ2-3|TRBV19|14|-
TGTGCCAGTAGTATGTACGGGAGCACAGATACGCAGTATTTT
CASSMYGSTDTQYF
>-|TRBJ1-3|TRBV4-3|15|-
TGCGCCAGCAGCCAAGATCGCGACTCTGGAAACACCATATATTTT
CASSQDRDSGNTIYF
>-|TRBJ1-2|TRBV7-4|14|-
TGTGCCAGCAGCTCACAGGAGAGGAGGGGTGGCTACACCTTC
CASSSQERRGGYTF
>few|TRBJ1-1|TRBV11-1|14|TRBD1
TGTGCCAGCAGCGAAGGGACAGAGAACACTGAAGCTTTCTTT
CASSEGTENTEAFF
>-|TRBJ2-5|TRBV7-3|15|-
TGTGCCAGCAGCTTAGGAGGCGGGTCGGAGCAGACCCAGTACTTC
CASSLGGGSEQTQYF
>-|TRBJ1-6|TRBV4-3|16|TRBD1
TGCGCCAGCAGCCAAGATCCCGGACAGGGGGCTTCACCCCTCCACTTT
CASSQDPGQGASPLHF
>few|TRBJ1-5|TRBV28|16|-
TGTGCCAGCAGTTTTTATCGCGGGGGACCAGATCAGCCCCAGCATTTT
CASSFYRGGPDQPQHF
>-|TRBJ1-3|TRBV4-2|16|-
TGTGCCAGCAGCCAAGCGTCAAGGCGGGCTGGAAACACCATATATTTT
CASSQASRRAGNTIYF
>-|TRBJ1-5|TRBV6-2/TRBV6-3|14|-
TGTGCCAGCTCAACCCTGGGGCGGATTCAGCCCCAGCATTTT
CASSTLGRIQPQHF
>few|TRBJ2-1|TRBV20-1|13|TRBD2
TGCAGTACATGGAAGGCCGGGGGGGATGAGCAGTTCTTC
CSTWKAGGDEQFF
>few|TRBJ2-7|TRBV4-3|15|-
TGCGCCAGCAGCCAAGATCTTTCGGGTGCAGGCGAGCAGTACTTC
CASSQDLSGAGEQYF
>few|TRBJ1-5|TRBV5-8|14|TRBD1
TGTGCCAGCAGCCAAGGGACAGGCGATCAGCCCCAGCATTTT
CASSQGTGDQPQHF
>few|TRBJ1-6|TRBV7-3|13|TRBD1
TGTGCCAGCAGCTCGGTACAGGGGACACCCCTCCACTTT
CASSSVQGTPLHF
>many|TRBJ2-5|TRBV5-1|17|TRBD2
TGCGCCAGCAGCCTCGTTAGCGGGGGGCCGGGGGTTGAGACCCAGTACTTC
CASSLVSGGPGVETQYF
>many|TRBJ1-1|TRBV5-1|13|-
TGCGCCAGCAGCTTCGACAGTAACACTGAAGCTTTCTTT
CASSFDSNTEAFF
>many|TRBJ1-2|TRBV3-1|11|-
TGTGCCAGCAGCCAGAACTATGGCTACACCTTC
CASSQNYGYTF
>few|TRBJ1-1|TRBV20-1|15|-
TGCAGTGCTAGATCGGGCCTGACGTTGAACACTGAAGCTTTCTTT
CSARSGLTLNTEAFF
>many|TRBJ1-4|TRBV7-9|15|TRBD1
TGTGCCAGCAGCCCCGGGACAGGGACTAATGAAAAACTGTTTTTT
CASSPGTGTNEKLFF
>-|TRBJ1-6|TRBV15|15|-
TGTGCCACCAGCAGAGTGCGGGGGGCCGATTCACCCCTCCACTTT
CATSRVRGADSPLHF
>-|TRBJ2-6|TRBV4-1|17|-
TGCGCCAGCACCAATACAGGGCGGAGTACTGGGGCCAACGTCCTGACTTTC
CASTNTGRSTGANVLTF
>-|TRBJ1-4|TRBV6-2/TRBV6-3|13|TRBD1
TGTGCCAGCAGACGGGACAGGGCCGAAAAACTGTTTTTT
CASRRDRAEKLFF
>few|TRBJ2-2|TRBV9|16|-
TGTGCCAGCAGCGTAGGGGCGGGTACGAACACCGGGGAGCTGTTTTTT
CASSVGAGTNTGELFF
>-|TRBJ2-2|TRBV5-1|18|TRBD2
TGCGCCAGCAGCTTGGTCGTTAGCGGGGGCCTGGACACCGGGGAGCTGTTTTTT
CASSLVVSGGLDTGELFF
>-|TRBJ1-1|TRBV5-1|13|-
TGCGCCAGCAGCGGTGGGGGATACACTGAAGCTTTCTTT
CASSGGGYTEAFF
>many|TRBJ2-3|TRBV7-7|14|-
TGTGCTAGCAGCGCAACTAGTTGGGGAGATACGCAGTATTTT
CASSATSWGDTQYF
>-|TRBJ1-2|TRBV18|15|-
TGTGCCAGCTCACCTCGCCAGGTCTCAGGCTATGGCTACACCTTC
CASSPRQVSGYGYTF
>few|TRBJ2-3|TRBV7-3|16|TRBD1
TGTGCCAGCAGCGATCTTCCCGGACAGGGATTAGATACGCAGTATTTT
CASSDLPGQGLDTQYF
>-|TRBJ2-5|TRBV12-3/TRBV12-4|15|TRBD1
TGTGCCAGCAGGGTACTAGACAGGGGGCCGGAGACCCAGTACTTC
CASRVLDRGPETQYF
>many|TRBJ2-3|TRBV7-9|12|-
TGTGCCCGGGCCGAGGGCACAGATACGCAGTATTTT
CARAEGTDTQYF
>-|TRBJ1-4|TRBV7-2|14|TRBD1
TGTGCCAGCAGCCCGGACAGGGGGGGCGAAAAACTGTTTTTT
CASSPDRGGEKLFF
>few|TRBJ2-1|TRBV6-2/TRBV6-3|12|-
TGTGCCAGCAGTTTTAGGTTTAATGAGCAGTTCTTC
CASSFRFNEQFF
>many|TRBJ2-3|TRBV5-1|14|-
TGCGCCAGCAGCTTGGTTGTAGACGCAGATACGCAGTATTTT
CASSLVVDADTQYF
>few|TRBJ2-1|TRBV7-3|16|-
TGTGCCAGCAGCCGCAGCGGAGGGACCTCCTACAATGAGCAGTTCTTC
CASSRSGGTSYNEQFF